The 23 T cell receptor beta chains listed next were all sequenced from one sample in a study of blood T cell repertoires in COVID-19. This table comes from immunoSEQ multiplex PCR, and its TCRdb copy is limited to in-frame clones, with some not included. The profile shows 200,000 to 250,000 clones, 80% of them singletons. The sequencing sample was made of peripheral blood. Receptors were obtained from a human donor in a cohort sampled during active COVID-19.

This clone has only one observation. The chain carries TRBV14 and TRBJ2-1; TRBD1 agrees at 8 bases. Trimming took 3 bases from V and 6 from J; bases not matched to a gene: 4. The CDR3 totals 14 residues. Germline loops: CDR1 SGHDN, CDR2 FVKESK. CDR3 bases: TGTGCCAGCAGCCAGTTTACAGGGGGCAATGAGCAGTTCTTC. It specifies CASSQFTGGNEQFF.

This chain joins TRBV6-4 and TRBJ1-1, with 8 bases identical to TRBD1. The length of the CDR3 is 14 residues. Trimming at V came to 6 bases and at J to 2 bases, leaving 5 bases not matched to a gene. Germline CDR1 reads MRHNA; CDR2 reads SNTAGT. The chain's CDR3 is CASRVDRGNTEAFF. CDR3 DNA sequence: TGTGCCAGCAGGGTCGACAGGGGAAACACTGAAGCTTTCTTT.

The CDR3 DNA follows: TGTGCCAGCAGCCCCCCCAGGACAGGGGGCTTATACGAGCAGTACTTC. Residues: CASSPPRTGGLYEQYF. The chain has TRBV5-4 and TRBJ2-7; TRBD1 matches 11 bases. Germline loops: CDR1 SGHNT, CDR2 YYREEE (reference sequence). The CDR3 is 16 amino acids. Germline trimming cut 4 bases from V and 4 bases from J; bases unmatched to any gene: 10.

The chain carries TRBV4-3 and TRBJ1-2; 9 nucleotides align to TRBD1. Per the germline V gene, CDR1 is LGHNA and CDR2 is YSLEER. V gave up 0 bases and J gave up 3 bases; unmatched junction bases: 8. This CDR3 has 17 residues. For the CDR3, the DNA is TGCGCCAGCAGCCAAGATGTGCGGGACAGGGCCTACTATGGCTACACCTTC. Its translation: CASSQDVRDRAYYGYTF.

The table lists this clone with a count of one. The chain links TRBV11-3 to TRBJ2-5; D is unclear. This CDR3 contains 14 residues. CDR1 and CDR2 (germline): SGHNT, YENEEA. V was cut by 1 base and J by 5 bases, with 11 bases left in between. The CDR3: CASSLARSDETQYF. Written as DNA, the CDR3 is TGTGCCAGCAGCTTAGCCAGGTCCGATGAGACCCAGTACTTC.

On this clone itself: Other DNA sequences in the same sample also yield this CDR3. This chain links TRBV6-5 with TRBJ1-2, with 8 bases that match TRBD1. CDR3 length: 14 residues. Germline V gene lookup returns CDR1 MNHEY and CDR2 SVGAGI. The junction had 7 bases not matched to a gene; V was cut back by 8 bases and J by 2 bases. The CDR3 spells CASRRTGRNYGYTF. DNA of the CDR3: TGTGCCAGCCGAAGGACAGGGAGGAACTATGGCTACACCTTC.

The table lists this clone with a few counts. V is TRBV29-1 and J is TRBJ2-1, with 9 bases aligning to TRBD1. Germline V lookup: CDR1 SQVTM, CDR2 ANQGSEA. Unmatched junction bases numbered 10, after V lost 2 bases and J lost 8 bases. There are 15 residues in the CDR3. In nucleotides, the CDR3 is TGCAGCGTTGAATGGCCGGGACAGGGAGTCGATGAGCAGTTCTTC. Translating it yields CSVEWPGQGVDEQFF.

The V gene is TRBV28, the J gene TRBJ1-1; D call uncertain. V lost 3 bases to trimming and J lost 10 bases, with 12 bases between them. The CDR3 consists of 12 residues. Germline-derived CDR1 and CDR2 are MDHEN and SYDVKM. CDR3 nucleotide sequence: TGTGCCAGCAGTTTGCGGATTCGGGGAGCTTTCTTT. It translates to CASSLRIRGAFF.

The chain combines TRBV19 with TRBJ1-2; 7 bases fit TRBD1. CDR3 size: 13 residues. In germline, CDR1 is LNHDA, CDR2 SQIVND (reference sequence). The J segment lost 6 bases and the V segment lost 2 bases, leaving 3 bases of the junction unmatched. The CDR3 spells CASSISGGNGYTF. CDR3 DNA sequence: TGTGCCAGTAGTATATCAGGGGGGAATGGCTACACCTTC.

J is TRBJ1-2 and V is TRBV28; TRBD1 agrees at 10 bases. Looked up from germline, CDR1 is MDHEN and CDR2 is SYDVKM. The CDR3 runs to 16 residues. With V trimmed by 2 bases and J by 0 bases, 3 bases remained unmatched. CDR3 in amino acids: CASSLPGQGANYGYTF. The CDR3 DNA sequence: TGTGCCAGCAGTTTACCCGGACAGGGGGCTAACTATGGCTACACCTTC.

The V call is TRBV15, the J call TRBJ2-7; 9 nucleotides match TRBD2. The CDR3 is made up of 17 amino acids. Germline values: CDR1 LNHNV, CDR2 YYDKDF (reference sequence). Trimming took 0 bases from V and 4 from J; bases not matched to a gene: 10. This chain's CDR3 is CATSRDLLAGGLYEQYF. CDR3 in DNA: TGTGCCACCAGCAGAGACCTACTAGCGGGCGGGCTATACGAGCAGTACTTC.

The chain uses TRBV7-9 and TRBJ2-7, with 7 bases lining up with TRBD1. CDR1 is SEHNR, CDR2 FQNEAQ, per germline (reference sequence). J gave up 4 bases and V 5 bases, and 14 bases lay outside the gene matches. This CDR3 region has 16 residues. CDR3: CASSRPVGDRVYEQYF. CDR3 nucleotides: TGTGCCAGCAGCCGTCCCGTGGGCGACAGGGTATACGAGCAGTACTTC.

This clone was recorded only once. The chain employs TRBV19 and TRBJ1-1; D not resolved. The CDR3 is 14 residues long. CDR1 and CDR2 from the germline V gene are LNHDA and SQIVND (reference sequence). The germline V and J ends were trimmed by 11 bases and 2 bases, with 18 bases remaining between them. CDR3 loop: CACQLKAGNTEAFF. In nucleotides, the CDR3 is TGTGCCTGTCAGCTTAAAGCGGGAAACACTGAAGCTTTCTTT.

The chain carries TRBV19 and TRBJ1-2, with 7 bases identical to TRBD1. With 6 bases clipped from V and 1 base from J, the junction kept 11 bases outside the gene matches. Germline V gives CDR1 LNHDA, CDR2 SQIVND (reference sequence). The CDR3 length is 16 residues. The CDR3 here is CASSQHGAGGNYGYTF. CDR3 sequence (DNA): TGTGCCAGTAGCCAACATGGGGCAGGGGGTAACTATGGCTACACCTTC.

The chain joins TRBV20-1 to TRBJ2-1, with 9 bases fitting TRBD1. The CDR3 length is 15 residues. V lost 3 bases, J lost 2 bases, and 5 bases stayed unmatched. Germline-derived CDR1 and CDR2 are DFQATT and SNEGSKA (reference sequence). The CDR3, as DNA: TGCAGTGCTAGTATCGGGACAGGGACCTACAATGAGCAGTTCTTC. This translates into CSASIGTGTYNEQFF.

CDR3 sequence: CASSFTQGRPGELFF. The CDR3 DNA is TGTGCCAGTAGTTTTACACAGGGGCGGCCCGGGGAGCTGTTTTTT. This chain links TRBV19 with TRBJ2-2; 7 bases map to TRBD1. Germline CDR1 LNHDA, CDR2 SQIVND (reference sequence). Unmatched junction bases numbered 9, after V lost 5 bases and J lost 6 bases. There are 15 residues in the CDR3.

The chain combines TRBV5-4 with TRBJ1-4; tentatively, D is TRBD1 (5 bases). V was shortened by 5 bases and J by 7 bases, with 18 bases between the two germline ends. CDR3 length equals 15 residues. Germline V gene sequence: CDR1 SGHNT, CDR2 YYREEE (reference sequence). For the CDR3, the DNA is TGTGCCAGCAGTAGCGGACATAAAGGGAGTGAAAAACTGTTTTTT. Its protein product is CASSSGHKGSEKLFF.

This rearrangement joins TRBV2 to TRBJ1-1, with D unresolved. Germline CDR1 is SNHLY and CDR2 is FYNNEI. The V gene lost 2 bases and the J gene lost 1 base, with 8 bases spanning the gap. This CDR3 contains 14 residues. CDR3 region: CASSEMYTNTEAFF. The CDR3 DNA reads TGTGCCAGCAGTGAAATGTACACGAACACTGAAGCTTTCTTT.

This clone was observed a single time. CDR3 nucleotide sequence: TGTGCCACCATAGGACTAGCGGAATCGGTAGACACCGGGGAGCTGTTTTTT. This encodes CATIGLAESVDTGELFF. The rearrangement links TRBV7-2 to TRBJ2-2, with 10 bases aligning to TRBD2. Trimming cost V 10 bases and J 3 bases; bases outside gene matches: 14. Germline values: CDR1 SGHTA, CDR2 FQGNSA. The CDR3 runs to 17 residues.

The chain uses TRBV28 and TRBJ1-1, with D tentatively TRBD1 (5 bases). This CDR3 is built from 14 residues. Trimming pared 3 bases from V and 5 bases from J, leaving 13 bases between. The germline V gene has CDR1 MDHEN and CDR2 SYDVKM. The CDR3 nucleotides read TGTGCCAGCAGTTTTCTCCAGGGAGGGACTGAAGCTTTCTTT. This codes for CASSFLQGGTEAFF.

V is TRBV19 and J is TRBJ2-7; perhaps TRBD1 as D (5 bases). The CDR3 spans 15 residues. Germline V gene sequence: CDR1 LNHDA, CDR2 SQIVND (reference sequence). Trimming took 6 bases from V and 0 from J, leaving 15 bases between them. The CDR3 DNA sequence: TGTGCCAGTAGCCAAACAGGCTCGAGCTCCTACGAGCAGTACTTC. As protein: CASSQTGSSSYEQYF.

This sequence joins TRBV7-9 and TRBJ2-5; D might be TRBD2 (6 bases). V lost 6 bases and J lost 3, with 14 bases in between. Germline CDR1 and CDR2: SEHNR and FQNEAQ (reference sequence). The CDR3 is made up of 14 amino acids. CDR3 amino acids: CASSSPWGEETQYF. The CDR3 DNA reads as TGTGCCAGCAGTTCCCCATGGGGGGAAGAGACCCAGTACTTC.

CDR3 in DNA: TGTGCCAGCAGTTTAGGGGTCAGGGTGAGCGGCTACACCTTC. Translating gives CASSLGVRVSGYTF. This chain uses TRBV28 with TRBJ1-2; maybe TRBD1 (5 bases). V lost 2 bases to trimming and J lost 8 bases, with 15 bases between them. The CDR3 is 14 amino acids. Germline loops: CDR1 MDHEN, CDR2 SYDVKM.